This TCR beta chain was sequenced in a study of T cells in Graves' hyperthyroidism and ophthalmopathy. Study overall: Peripheral blood samples were taken at initial diagnosis, prior to any treatment.

The cohort's ophthalmopathy patients, a group with duration under 3 months, had a Clinical Activity Score of at least 3 and a NOSPECS grade of at least 4. An approximately 10 ml volume of fresh peripheral blood provided the PBMCs. General study points: Median prediction lead before ophthalmopathy onset was around 7 months with the model.

Using RNA transcripts as the source, TCR beta CDR3 regions were amplified. With the HTBI primer set, the TCR CDR3 went through a first round of RT-PCR. A single record per CDR3 protein comes from TCRdb applying MiXCR to the multiplex PCR reads. The sample yields about 350,000 distinct CDR3 sequences, roughly 13% seen once. This clonotype was seen repeatedly, ten times or more. Its antigen remains unidentified. The V gene lost 6 bases and the J gene lost 7 bases, with 16 bases spanning the gap. This CDR3 has 15 amino acids. Sequencing was performed on blood. The chain carries TRBV12-3 or TRBV12-4 and TRBJ1-6; D unresolved. The receptor comes from a woman aged 40 to 50 with Graves' ophthalmopathy. CDR3 residues: CASSSPGRANSPLHF. The CDR3 DNA sequence: TGTGCCAGCAGCTCACCGGGTCGGGCGAATTCACCCCTCCACTTT.